This T cell receptor (beta chain) was sequenced in a study of CD8 T cells in ankylosing spondylitis. Study-wide results and caveats: Fewer than ten highly homologous variants made up a TCR beta motif that seemed to typify ankylosing spondylitis blood.

The V end was cut by 5 bases, the J end by 1 base, with 11 bases between. The V gene's germline CDR1 is SEHNR and CDR2 FQNEAQ (reference sequence). The CDR3 consists of 14 residues. As for this clonotype: Its antigen remains unidentified.

TCRdb processed the 5' RACE reads anew with MiXCR; each CDR3 protein has one entry. The sample includes around 130,000 distinct CDR3 sequences, roughly 18% seen only once; the top ten take approximately 30%. This TCR derives from a male donor with ankylosing spondylitis. The J gene is TRBJ1-1, the V gene TRBV7-9; D is undetermined. The sequenced sample consisted of blood, either unsorted or a sorted T cell fraction (not recorded which). Here the CDR3 DNA reads TGTGCCAGCAGCGGATGGCTGAGGAACACTGAAGCTTTCTTT. Its protein product is CASSGWLRNTEAFF.